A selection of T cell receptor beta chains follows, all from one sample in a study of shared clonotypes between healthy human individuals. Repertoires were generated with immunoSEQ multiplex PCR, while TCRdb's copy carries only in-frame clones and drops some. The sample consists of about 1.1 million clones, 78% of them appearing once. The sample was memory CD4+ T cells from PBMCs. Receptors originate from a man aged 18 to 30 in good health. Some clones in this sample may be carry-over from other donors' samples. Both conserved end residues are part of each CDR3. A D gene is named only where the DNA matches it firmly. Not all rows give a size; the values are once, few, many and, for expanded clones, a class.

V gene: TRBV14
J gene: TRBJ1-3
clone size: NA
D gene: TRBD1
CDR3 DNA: TGTGCCAGCAGACGGACAGGGGGCATTGGAAACACCATATATTTT
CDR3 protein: CASRRTGGIGNTIYF

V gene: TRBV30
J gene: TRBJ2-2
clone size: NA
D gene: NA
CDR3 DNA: TGTGCCTGGGCCGTAGGGGGGACGGTGAACACCGGGGAGCTGTTTTTT
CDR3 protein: CAWAVGGTVNTGELFF

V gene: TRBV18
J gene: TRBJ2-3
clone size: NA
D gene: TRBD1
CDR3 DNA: TGTGCCAGCTCACCAGCCGGGACAGGGGGCACAGATACGCAGTATTTT
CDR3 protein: CASSPAGTGGTDTQYF

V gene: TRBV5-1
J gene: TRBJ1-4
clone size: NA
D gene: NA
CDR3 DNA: TGCGCCAGCGGGGATCCTAATGAAAAACTGTTTTTT
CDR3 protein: CASGDPNEKLFF

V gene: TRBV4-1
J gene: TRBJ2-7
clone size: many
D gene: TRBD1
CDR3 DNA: TGCGCCAGCACCACAAGGACAGGGGACGAGCAGTACTTC
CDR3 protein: CASTTRTGDEQYF

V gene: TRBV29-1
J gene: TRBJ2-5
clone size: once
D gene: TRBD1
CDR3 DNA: TGCAGCGACTGGGACAGGGCAAAAGAGACCCAGTACTTC
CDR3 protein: CSDWDRAKETQYF

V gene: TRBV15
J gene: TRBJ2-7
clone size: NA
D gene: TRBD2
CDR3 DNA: TGTGCCACCAGCAGATACTCCGGGACTAGCGGATCCTACGAGCAGTACTTC
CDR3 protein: CATSRYSGTSGSYEQYF

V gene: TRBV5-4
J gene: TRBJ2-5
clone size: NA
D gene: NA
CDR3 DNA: TGTGCCAGCAGCTTACGGGGGCAAGAGACCCAGTACTTC
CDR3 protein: CASSLRGQETQYF

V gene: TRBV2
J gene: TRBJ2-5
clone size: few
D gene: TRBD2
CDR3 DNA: TGTGCCAGCAGTTCTACCGGGACTAGCATAGAGACCCAGTACTTC
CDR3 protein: CASSSTGTSIETQYF

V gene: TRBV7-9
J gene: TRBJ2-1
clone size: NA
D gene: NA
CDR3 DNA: TGTGCCAGCAGCTTCGCCAACCGACCAACAAGCTCCGCTGAGCAGTTCTTC
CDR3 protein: CASSFANRPTSSAEQFF

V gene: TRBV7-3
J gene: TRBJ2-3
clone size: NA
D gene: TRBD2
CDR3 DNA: TGTGCCAGCAGCTTAAGGGGGAGGACTAGCGGGAGGGGCATGGATACGCAGTATTTT
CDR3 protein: CASSLRGRTSGRGMDTQYF

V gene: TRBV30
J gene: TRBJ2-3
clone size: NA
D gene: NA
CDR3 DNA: TGTGCCTGGAGTCCTGGGACGGCAGATACGCAGTATTTT
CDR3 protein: CAWSPGTADTQYF

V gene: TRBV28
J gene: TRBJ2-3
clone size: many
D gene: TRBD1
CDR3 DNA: TGTGCCAGCAGTTTAAGGGGACAGGGGGGAGATACGCAGTATTTT
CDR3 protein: CASSLRGQGGDTQYF

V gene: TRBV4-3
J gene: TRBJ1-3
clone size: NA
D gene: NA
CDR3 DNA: TGCGCCAGCAGCCAAGATCCATTTGGAAACACCATATATTTT
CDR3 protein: CASSQDPFGNTIYF

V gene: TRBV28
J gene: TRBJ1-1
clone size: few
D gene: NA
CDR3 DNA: TGTGCCAGCAGTTCCTATACTGAAGCTTTCTTT
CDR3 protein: CASSSYTEAFF

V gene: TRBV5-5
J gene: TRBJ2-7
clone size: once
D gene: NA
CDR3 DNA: TGTGCCAGCAGCTTGGCGGCAGGAGTATCCTACGAGCAGTACTTC
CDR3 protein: CASSLAAGVSYEQYF

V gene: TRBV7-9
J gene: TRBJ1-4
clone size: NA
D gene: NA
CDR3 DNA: TGTGCCAGCAGTCTCGGGGGACTACGAGAAGAAAAACTGTTTTTT
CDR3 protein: CASSLGGLREEKLFF

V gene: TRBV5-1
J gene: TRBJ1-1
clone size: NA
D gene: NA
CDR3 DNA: TGCGCCAGCAGAAGGGACGGGAACACTGAAGCTTTCTTT
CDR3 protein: CASRRDGNTEAFF